The 4 T cell receptor beta chains presented below share a single source sample, sequenced in a study of blood T cell repertoires in COVID-19. Sequenced by immunoSEQ multiplex PCR; TCRdb stores in-frame clones only, minus some. Of some 200,000 clones in the sample, about 85% are singletons; the top ten hold 6.5% to 9%. Sequenced material: peripheral blood. Every receptor here comes from an older woman with acute or convalescent COVID-19.

The rearrangement joins TRBV29-1 to TRBJ1-1, with no clear D. V lost 6 bases and J lost 5, with 13 bases in between. The CDR3 is 12 residues long. Germline V gene sequence: CDR1 SQVTM, CDR2 ANQGSEA. The CDR3 region is CSVSRSGTEAFF. DNA for the CDR3: TGCAGCGTCTCGAGGTCGGGGACTGAAGCTTTCTTT.

V is TRBV9 and J is TRBJ2-5, with D possibly TRBD2 on 5 matching bases. The CDR3 is made up of 14 amino acids. Looked up from germline, CDR1 is SGDLS and CDR2 is YYNGEE. V was shortened by 6 bases and J by 5 bases, with 17 bases between the two germline ends. The CDR3 here is CASTGLSDGETQYF. DNA for the CDR3: TGTGCCAGCACCGGACTGTCGGACGGGGAGACCCAGTACTTC.

This sequence joins TRBV7-9 and TRBJ2-1; TRBD2 agrees at 10 bases. Losses at the gene ends were 1 base for V and 5 bases for J; bases not matched to a gene: 2. The CDR3 consists of 15 residues. Looked up from germline, CDR1 is SEHNR and CDR2 is FQNEAQ (reference sequence). As DNA, the CDR3 is TGTGCCAGCAGCTTAGGGCTAGCGGGAGACAATGAGCAGTTCTTC. Its protein product is CASSLGLAGDNEQFF.

The V gene is TRBV6-5, the J gene TRBJ1-6; 8 bases fit TRBD1. Trimming took 6 bases from V and 9 from J; bases not matched to a gene: 4. The CDR3 totals 13 residues. CDR1 is MNHEY and CDR2 is SVGAGI in the germline V gene. The CDR3 loop is CASRDRVGSPLHF. DNA for the CDR3: TGTGCCAGCAGGGACAGGGTCGGTTCACCCCTCCACTTT.